The T cell receptor beta chain described here comes from a study of identical twins. The CDR3 loop spans 16 amino acids. Germline V CDR1 and CDR2: SQVTM, ANQGSEA. J was trimmed by 2 bases and V by 4 bases; bases with no gene match: 7. This clonotype has more than one count but fewer than ten. TCRdb fed the 5' RACE reads into MiXCR, producing one record per CDR3 protein. The sample lists hundreds of thousands of distinct CDR3 sequences, about 20% seen once, with around 13% in the top ten. These same data were also listed under a study on T cells expressing NK-cell markers.

What was sequenced was PBMCs. This clonotype was obtained from a woman aged 18-30 years in good health. The chain combines TRBV29-1 with TRBJ2-3, with 12 nucleotides matching TRBD2. The DNA for the CDR3 is TGCAGCGTTGTCGGACTAGCGGGAACGAACACAGATACGCAGTATTTT. It codes for CSVVGLAGTNTDTQYF.